This T cell receptor beta chain is drawn from a study of blood T cell repertoires in COVID-19 (dated by TCRdb to about 2020). With regard to the full study: Collaborator samples came from the United States, Italy and Spain and covered acute and convalescent phases of COVID-19. The material from the prospective study consisted of cDNA or gDNA derived from T cells, B-cell-depleted T cells, or PBMCs. Deeply sampled blood TCRbeta repertoires from subjects exposed to, actively infected with, or recovered from COVID-19 were included in the dataset. Where HLA class I and class II types were available, the types were taken from metadata supplied by the sample provider, not from assay-based typing. The repertoires were released in a freely available public database meant as a resource for research on the immune response to SARS-CoV-2. Nearly every sample came with metadata listing a de-identified subject ID, COVID-19 status, age in years and sex. The samples were drawn from two sources: the first 160 participants of the ongoing ImmuneRACE study, and over 1,000 subjects contributed by 6 global collaborators. The paper's findings and limits, for the study overall: The quantity of clinical and demographic metadata differed by source and by participant and was supplied without curation.

To note about this clone: The clone's antigen remains unknown. No much larger clone exists at a distance of one base, and base qualities are not known.

Reading from cysteine to phenylalanine, the CDR3 counts 15 amino acids. CDR3 DNA is the only sequence kept; it has 45 bases, read in frame from the first base. CDR1 and CDR2, per the germline V gene, are SGHVS and FQNEAQ. V loses 1 base of germline sequence and J loses 5 bases, and the interval between the two ends is 11 bases. TCRbeta CDR3 regions were amplified from genomic DNA by means of the immunoSEQ Assay, a bias-controlled multiplex PCR. On the authors' methods: The number of nucleated cells in each sample was estimated from the amplification of reference gene primers within the assay. Sequence reads were collapsed and filtered to measure the absolute abundance of every unique TCRbeta CDR3 rearrangement. For each sample, productive Simpson clonality was calculated as the square root of Simpson's diversity index over productive rearrangements. The immuneACCESS repertoire file appears here via TCRdb, limited to in-frame rearrangements. These files lack a portion of the clones; in checked studies, under half of the deficit traces to unresolved V genes, and the cause of the others is not known. D and trimming were read from the DNA, whereas the V and J calls and clone size are those reported in that table. Present in this sample are roughly 150,000 clones, 82% of which were seen just once. The top ten hold 15% to 20% of the sample.

Participants in the prospective study were enrolled through a virtual design, were aged about 18 to 90 years, and lived in approximately 24 United States geographic areas. Cohort assignment in the prospective study relied on participant-reported clinical history from a screening survey and a study questionnaire. Recovered participants in ImmuneRACE Cohort 3 were defined by two consecutive negative NP/OP PCR tests, clearance by a healthcare professional, or resolution of symptoms. In the prospective study, mobile phlebotomists collected whole blood, serum and a nasopharyngeal or oropharyngeal swab from each participant. Participants in the prospective study had the option to provide additional blood draws and questionnaires over an approximately two-month period. Prospective study blood samples were shipped either frozen or at room temperature before DNA extraction.

The TCR comes from a man in his fifties or sixties who had recovered from COVID-19. Material: PBMCs or T cells enriched from blood (not recorded which). The sequence is built from TRBV7-8 and TRBJ1-4; TRBD1 could be the D gene, as 5 bases match. The CDR3 region reads CASSLDNRKNEKLFF. The nucleotide sequence reads as follows: TGTGCCAGCAGCTTAGATAACAGGAAAAATGAAAAACTGTTTTTT.